Listed below are T cell receptor beta chains from one sample, sequenced in a study of blood T cell repertoires in COVID-19. Sequenced by immunoSEQ multiplex PCR; TCRdb stores in-frame clones only, minus some. Altogether some 380,000 clones are present, nearly 90% being singletons, with the ten largest covering about 7%. Sequenced: peripheral blood. The receptors originated from a man younger than 35 with active or convalescent COVID-19. CDR3s include the opening cysteine and the closing phenylalanine or tryptophan. Fields, in order: J gene, D gene, clone size, V gene, CDR3 DNA, CDR3 protein. The D gene is left open where the match is weak. The size field is filled for only some rows; it gives once, few, many or a size class.

J: TRBJ1-2
D: .
size: .
V: TRBV7-2
DNA: TGTGCCAGCAGCCCCGTAGTGGCTAACTATGGCTACACCTTC
CDR3: CASSPVVANYGYTF

J: TRBJ2-1
D: .
size: .
V: TRBV5-6
DNA: TGTGCCAGCAGCACCGACAGGGGAGGGAATGAGCAGTTCTTC
CDR3: CASSTDRGGNEQFF

J: TRBJ1-2
D: TRBD1
size: .
V: TRBV5-1
DNA: TGCGCCAGCAGCTACGGGACAGGGGACTATGGCTACACCTTC
CDR3: CASSYGTGDYGYTF

J: TRBJ1-4
D: .
size: .
V: TRBV28
DNA: TGTGCCAGCAGTGGAGGGGCCTATAATGAAAAACTGTTTTTT
CDR3: CASSGGAYNEKLFF

J: TRBJ1-2
D: .
size: .
V: TRBV7-2
DNA: TGTGCCAGCAGCTCCGGGGGGGGCGGGGCGTATGGCTACACCTTC
CDR3: CASSSGGGGAYGYTF

J: TRBJ1-1
D: TRBD1
size: .
V: TRBV6-2/TRBV6-3
DNA: TGTGCCAGCAGTCCATCCGGGACAGGGGGCACTGAAGCTTTCTTT
CDR3: CASSPSGTGGTEAFF

J: TRBJ1-2
D: .
size: .
V: TRBV5-1
DNA: TGCGCCAGCAGCTTGGCACAGGGCTTCAGTGGCTACACCTTC
CDR3: CASSLAQGFSGYTF

J: TRBJ1-4
D: .
size: .
V: TRBV18
DNA: TGTGCCAGCTCACCTTTCGGGGGATCTAATGAAAAACTGTTTTTT
CDR3: CASSPFGGSNEKLFF

J: TRBJ2-3
D: TRBD1
size: few
V: TRBV28
DNA: TGTGCCAGCAGCATAATGGACAGGGGTCTGGGTACGCAGTATTTT
CDR3: CASSIMDRGLGTQYF

J: TRBJ1-1
D: .
size: .
V: TRBV7-3
DNA: TGTGCCAGCAGCTTAACGTTCGTAACTGAAGCTTTCTTT
CDR3: CASSLTFVTEAFF

J: TRBJ2-1
D: TRBD2
size: .
V: TRBV7-3
DNA: TGTGCCAGCAGCTCCCACCGGACTAGCGGGAGTAGGGGCTCCTACAATGAGCAGTTCTTC
CDR3: CASSSHRTSGSRGSYNEQFF

J: TRBJ2-1
D: TRBD1
size: .
V: TRBV9
DNA: TGTGCCAGCAGCTCCCGGGACAGGGACTACAATGAGCAGTTCTTC
CDR3: CASSSRDRDYNEQFF

J: TRBJ1-2
D: .
size: .
V: TRBV7-3
DNA: TGTGCCAGCAGCTTAACTTGGGGAGGCGGCTACACCTTC
CDR3: CASSLTWGGGYTF

J: TRBJ1-6
D: .
size: .
V: TRBV4-2
DNA: TGTGCCAGCAGCCCGTCGGTGTCCTATAATTCACCCCTCCACTTT
CDR3: CASSPSVSYNSPLHF

J: TRBJ2-1
D: TRBD2
size: .
V: TRBV12-5
DNA: TGTGCTAGTGCCCCGAAGGGACTAGCGGGGGTCAGGCAGTTCTTC
CDR3: CASAPKGLAGVRQFF

J: TRBJ2-5
D: TRBD1
size: .
V: TRBV29-1
DNA: TGCAGCGCGAACGCCGGGACAGGGAGGGAGACCCAGTACTTC
CDR3: CSANAGTGRETQYF

J: TRBJ1-4
D: TRBD1
size: .
V: TRBV27
DNA: TGTGCCAGCAGTTTATCTGTACAGGGGGCGACTAATGAAAAACTGTTTTTT
CDR3: CASSLSVQGATNEKLFF

J: TRBJ1-5
D: .
size: .
V: TRBV19
DNA: TGTGCCAGCAGGGGTCTTGGGCAGCCCCAGCATTTT
CDR3: CASRGLGQPQHF

J: TRBJ2-2
D: .
size: .
V: TRBV2
DNA: TGTGCCAGCAGTGAACGGGTTGACCGCACCGGGGAGCTGTTTTTT
CDR3: CASSERVDRTGELFF

J: TRBJ1-3
D: .
size: .
V: TRBV6-5
DNA: TGTGCCAGCAGTTACGACTATCAAAGAAACACCATATATTTT
CDR3: CASSYDYQRNTIYF

J: TRBJ2-1
D: TRBD1
size: .
V: TRBV18
DNA: TGTGCCAGCTCACCTTCTCAAACAGGGGATGTTTTACAGTTCTTC
CDR3: CASSPSQTGDVLQFF

J: TRBJ1-2
D: TRBD1
size: once
V: TRBV19
DNA: TGTGCCAGTAGTTCCGGGACAGCGTTTCCTAACTATGGCTACACCTTC
CDR3: CASSSGTAFPNYGYTF

J: TRBJ1-1
D: TRBD1
size: .
V: TRBV11-2
DNA: TGTGCCAGCAGCTTAGTGGGACAGGGGAACACTGAAGCTTTCTTT
CDR3: CASSLVGQGNTEAFF

J: TRBJ2-2
D: .
size: once
V: TRBV7-2
DNA: TGTGCCAGCAGCCCGGGACTTAATACCGGGGAGCTGTTTTTT
CDR3: CASSPGLNTGELFF